The 22 T cell receptor beta chains in this list originate from one sample, sequenced in a study of response to subunit inactivated influenza vaccine. MiXCR, run by TCRdb on the RT-PCR reads, gives a single entry per CDR3 protein. The sample lists roughly 150,000 distinct CDR3 sequences, around 9.9% occurring once. Sequenced material: non-naive T cells sorted from PBMCs, taken roughly 45 days after vaccination. The receptors here all came from a man aged 50-60 years who received an inactivated influenza vaccine.

This clonotype showed up many times. This chain joins TRBV29-1 and TRBJ1-2; D remains unclear. V was clipped by 3 bases and J by 2 bases, with 10 bases between them. Germline V gene sequence: CDR1 SQVTM, CDR2 ANQGSEA. The CDR3 consists of 13 residues. The CDR3: CSVEGRPNYGYTF. The CDR3 region has the DNA TGCAGCGTTGAGGGCAGGCCCAACTATGGCTACACCTTC.

This clonotype was detected many times. The V call is TRBV6-2 or TRBV6-3, the J call TRBJ2-3, with D tentatively TRBD2 (6 bases). V was pared by 0 bases and J by 2 bases, with 15 bases between. Germline V gene data show CDR1 as MNHEY and CDR2 as SVGEGT. The CDR3 sequence is 17 residues long. The CDR3, as DNA: TGTGCCAGCAGTTACTCACCGGGACTTGTTCTCACAGATACGCAGTATTTT. It codes for CASSYSPGLVLTDTQYF.

This clonotype was counted between two and nine times. The rearrangement uses TRBV7-2 and TRBJ1-6; perhaps TRBD1 as D (5 bases). V lost 2 bases and J lost 7, with 12 bases in between. Germline-derived CDR1 and CDR2 are SGHTA and FQGNSA. This CDR3 comprises 15 residues. CDR3 nucleotides: TGTGCCAGCAGCTTAACGGGACTACAGAATTCACCCCTCCACTTT. Its protein is CASSLTGLQNSPLHF.

This clonotype was counted only a few times. V and J are TRBV18 and TRBJ1-2; D is perhaps TRBD1 (5 bases). The CDR3 covers 15 residues. The V end lost 3 bases, the J end lost 8 bases, and 19 bases lay between the germline ends. Germline values: CDR1 KGHSH, CDR2 LQKENI. The CDR3 sequence is CASSPDRDPKTGYTF. Written as DNA, the CDR3 is TGTGCCAGCTCACCCGACCGGGACCCCAAGACGGGCTACACCTTC.

The CDR3 loop is CASSPTLNYGYTF. The CDR3 coding sequence is TGTGCCAGCAGTCCTACATTAAACTATGGCTACACCTTC. The rearrangement links TRBV25-1 to TRBJ1-2; D ambiguous. The germline V gene encodes CDR1 MGHDK and CDR2 SYGVNS. V was cut by 5 bases and J by 2 bases, with 9 bases left in between. The CDR3 is 13 residues long.

This clonotype showed up just a few times. The chain has TRBV20-1 and TRBJ2-7; D is possibly TRBD2 (5 bases). The V end lost 1 base, the J end lost 4 bases, and 11 bases lay between the germline ends. The CDR3 length is 13 residues. In germline, CDR1 is DFQATT, CDR2 SNEGSKA (reference sequence). In DNA, the CDR3 is TGCAGTGCTAGAGCTGAACTAGATTACGAGCAGTACTTC. Residues: CSARAELDYEQYF.

The chain uses TRBV4-3 and TRBJ2-2, with D maybe TRBD1 (6 bases). In germline, CDR1 is LGHNA, CDR2 YSLEER. The CDR3 is 15 amino acids. Deletions cut 0 bases from V and 7 bases from J, with 12 bases between. The CDR3 loop reads CASSQDARGLGELFF. For the CDR3, the DNA is TGCGCCAGCAGCCAAGATGCCAGGGGCCTCGGGGAGCTGTTTTTT.

The chain has TRBV28 and TRBJ1-5; 7 bases align to TRBD1. Per germline, CDR1 MDHEN and CDR2 SYDVKM. Trimming removed 3 bases from V and 7 bases from J; junction bases left unmatched: 15. This CDR3 is built from 17 residues. The CDR3, as DNA: TGTGCCAGCAGTTTCCGAACCGGGACAGCCGCGGGGCAGCCCCAGCATTTT. Encoded protein: CASSFRTGTAAGQPQHF.

This clonotype was recorded a few times. The genes are TRBV16 and TRBJ1-2; no reliable D call. V was clipped by 1 base and J by 0 bases, with 15 bases between them. Per the germline V gene, CDR1 is KGHSY and CDR2 is FQNENV. The CDR3 totals 17 residues. The CDR3 is CASSQFNRAQANYGYTF. Written as DNA, the CDR3 is TGTGCCAGCAGCCAATTCAATCGGGCACAAGCTAACTATGGCTACACCTTC.

This rearrangement joins TRBV6-1 to TRBJ2-2, with D possibly being TRBD1 (6 bases). The CDR3 spans 18 residues. Germline lookup yields CDR1 MNHNS and CDR2 SASEGT. Deletions cut 7 bases from V and 0 bases from J, with 21 bases between. The CDR3 DNA reads TGTGCCAGCACCTCGGTTGACAGGAACCTCGCGAACACCGGGGAGCTGTTTTTT. As protein: CASTSVDRNLANTGELFF.

This clonotype occurred a few times. The chain employs TRBV7-2 and TRBJ2-1, with D maybe TRBD2 (6 bases). The CDR3 loop spans 16 amino acids. Germline V gives CDR1 SGHTA, CDR2 FQGNSA. Trimming pared 1 base from V and 3 bases from J, leaving 13 bases between. The CDR3, as DNA: TGTGCCAGCAGCTTAGAGGCGGGATTCGGCTACAATGAGCAGTTCTTC. This translates into CASSLEAGFGYNEQFF.

This clonotype was recorded a few times. The chain has TRBV4-3 and TRBJ1-3; 8 positions match TRBD1. CDR3 size: 15 residues. The V gene end was trimmed by 1 base and the J gene end by 6 bases; junction bases not matched to a gene: 5. Germline lookup yields CDR1 LGHNA and CDR2 YSLEER. The CDR3 reads CASSQVGQGVNTIYF. The CDR3 nucleotides are TGCGCCAGCAGCCAAGTAGGACAGGGAGTAAACACCATATATTTT.

The J gene is TRBJ2-5, the V gene TRBV20-1; 8 bases map to TRBD1. With 2 bases clipped from V and 5 bases from J, the junction kept 4 bases outside the gene matches. CDR3 length: 13 amino acids. Germline CDR1 is DFQATT and CDR2 is SNEGSKA (reference sequence). The CDR3 bases are TGCAGTGCTAGATGGACAGGGCGGGAGACCCAGTACTTC. Translation gives CSARWTGRETQYF.

This clonotype was detected only a few times. The V and J genes are TRBV3-1 and TRBJ2-7; the D gene is possibly TRBD1 (6 bases). The CDR3 length is 12 residues. Trimming shortened V by 10 bases and J by 2 bases, and 12 bases separated the two germline ends. Per germline, CDR1 LGHDT and CDR2 YNNKEL (reference sequence). CDR3 nucleotides: TGTGCCACAGGGGACGTCCCCTACGAGCAGTACTTC. The encoded protein is CATGDVPYEQYF.

V and J are TRBV30 and TRBJ2-7; D unclear. The germline V and J ends were trimmed by 2 bases and 6 bases, with 14 bases remaining between them. The length of the CDR3 is 13 residues. In germline, CDR1 is GTSNPN, CDR2 SVGIG (reference sequence). The chain's CDR3 is CAWSSRVTVEQYF. CDR3 DNA sequence: TGTGCCTGGAGTAGTAGGGTCACGGTCGAGCAGTACTTC.

This clonotype was recorded a few times. The chain joins TRBV6-5 to TRBJ1-6; D is unclear. V was cut by 4 bases and J by 8 bases, with 15 bases left in between. The CDR3 length is 15 residues. Germline V gene data show CDR1 as MNHEY and CDR2 as SVGAGI. The CDR3 nucleotides read TGTGCCAGCAGTTCCTATGGCGGAGAGGATTCACCCCTCCACTTT. It translates to CASSSYGGEDSPLHF.

This clonotype was counted a few times. V is TRBV2 and J is TRBJ1-2, with 7 bases fitting TRBD1. The CDR3 length is 12 residues. Trimming at V came to 6 bases and at J to 8 bases, leaving 6 bases not matched to a gene. The germline V gene encodes CDR1 SNHLY and CDR2 FYNNEI. As DNA, the CDR3 is TGTGCCAGCAGCGAAACAGGGGTAGGCTACACCTTC. This codes for CASSETGVGYTF. Full variable domain (remainder filled in from reference TRBV2 and TRBJ1-2): EPEVTQTPSHQVTQMGQEVILRCVPISNHLYFYWYRQILGQKVEFLVSFYNNEISEKSEIFDDQFSVERPDGSNFTLKIRSTKLEDSAMYFCASSETGVGYTFGSGTRLTVV.

DNA for the CDR3: TGTGCCATCAGTGACCCGGGGGCGGTCTATGGCTACACCTTC. Translation: CAISDPGAVYGYTF. The chain links TRBV10-3 to TRBJ1-2; maybe TRBD1 (6 bases). The CDR3 contains 14 residues. Trimming left V 3 bases short and J 4 bases short, with 12 bases between. Germline CDR1 is ENHRY and CDR2 is SYGVKD.

This clonotype was detected ten times or more. This rearrangement joins TRBV5-6 to TRBJ1-5; no definite D call. Trimming took off 5 bases at V and 0 bases at J, with 12 bases between the two ends. Germline CDR1 SGHDT, CDR2 YYEEEE. The CDR3 loop spans 15 amino acids. In DNA form, the CDR3 reads TGTGCCAGCAGTCTTGGCCCCTATAGCAATCAGCCCCAGCATTTT. Translation: CASSLGPYSNQPQHF. The full variable domain, completed using reference TRBV5-6 and TRBJ1-5, is DAGVTQSPTHLIKTRGQQVTLRCSPKSGHDTVSWYQQALGQGPQFIFQYYEEEERQRGNFPDRFSGHQFPNYSSELNVNALLLGDSALYLCASSLGPYSNQPQHFGDGTRLSIL.

V gene TRBV9 combines with J gene TRBJ2-5; D is unresolved. Trimming took off 4 bases at V and 5 bases at J, with 15 bases between the two ends. Germline V gene data show CDR1 as SGDLS and CDR2 as YYNGEE. The CDR3 is made up of 14 amino acids. This CDR3 is CASSPPLAVETQYF. DNA of the CDR3: TGTGCCAGCAGCCCCCCGTTAGCTGTGGAGACCCAGTACTTC.

There are many counts of this clonotype. The chain joins TRBV3-1 to TRBJ1-5; the match to TRBD1 covers 8 bases. Germline V gene sequence: CDR1 LGHDT, CDR2 YNNKEL (reference sequence). V lost 4 bases, J lost 9 bases, and 5 bases stayed unmatched. The CDR3 runs 13 residues. CDR3 in DNA: TGTGCCAGCAGCCCGGACAGGGTTGGGCCCCAGCATTTT. It encodes CASSPDRVGPQHF.

The chain uses TRBV3-1 and TRBJ2-7, with D perhaps given as TRBD1 or TRBD2 (5 bases each). This CDR3 region has 14 residues. Trimming cost V 2 bases and J 5 bases, with 13 bases left between them. CDR1 and CDR2 (germline): LGHDT, YNNKEL (reference sequence). The CDR3 is CASSQWERDHEQYF. The CDR3 DNA sequence: TGTGCCAGCAGCCAATGGGAGAGGGACCACGAGCAGTACTTC.